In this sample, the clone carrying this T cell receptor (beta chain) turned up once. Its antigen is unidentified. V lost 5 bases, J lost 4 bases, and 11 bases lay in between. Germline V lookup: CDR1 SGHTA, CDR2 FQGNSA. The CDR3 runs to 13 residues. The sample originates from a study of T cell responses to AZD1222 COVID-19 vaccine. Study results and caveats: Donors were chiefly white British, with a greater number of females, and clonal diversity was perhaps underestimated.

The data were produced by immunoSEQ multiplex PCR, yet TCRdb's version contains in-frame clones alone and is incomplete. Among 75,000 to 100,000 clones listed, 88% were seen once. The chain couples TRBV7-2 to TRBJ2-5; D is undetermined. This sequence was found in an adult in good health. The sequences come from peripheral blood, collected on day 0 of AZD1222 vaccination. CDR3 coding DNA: TGTGCCAGCAGCGTCCTGGGTATAGAGACCCAGTACTTC. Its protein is CASSVLGIETQYF.